The 7 T cell receptor beta chains reported below all come from one sample, sequenced in a study of blood T cell repertoires in COVID-19. Clones were sequenced by immunoSEQ multiplex PCR, and TCRdb holds only the in-frame ones, with some missing. The sample records 200,000 to 300,000 clones, around 89% being singletons. The sample was PBMCs or T cells enriched from blood (not recorded which). Receptor source: a woman in her 40s with acute COVID-19.

The chain recombines TRBV11-3 with TRBJ1-2; 9 nucleotides match TRBD1. Germline-derived CDR1 and CDR2 are SGHNT and YENEEA. Trimming cost V 5 bases and J 7 bases; bases outside gene matches: 5. The CDR3 spans 13 residues. The CDR3, as DNA: TGTGCCAGCAGCCCTACAGGGGGCGGTGGCTACACCTTC. It yields the protein CASSPTGGGGYTF.

J is TRBJ2-1 and V is TRBV4-1, with 7 bases fitting TRBD2. The J segment lost 3 bases and the V segment lost 4 bases, leaving 18 bases of the junction unmatched. Germline loops: CDR1 MGHRA, CDR2 YSYEKL. The CDR3 consists of 19 residues. Here the CDR3 reads CASSRRGEGFSMLYNEQFF. CDR3 coding DNA: TGCGCCAGCAGCCGCAGAGGGGAGGGATTCTCTATGCTCTACAATGAGCAGTTCTTC.

J is TRBJ1-1 and V is TRBV7-9; D unresolved. The CDR3 loop spans 14 amino acids. Between the trimmed V and J ends, which lost 3 bases and 4 bases, there was a span of 12 bases. Germline V gives CDR1 SEHNR, CDR2 FQNEAQ (reference sequence). The CDR3 sequence: CASSFVVGVTEAFF. The DNA for the CDR3 is TGTGCCAGCAGCTTCGTGGTGGGAGTCACTGAAGCTTTCTTT.

CDR3 loop: CASSPANRGLGYGYTF. As DNA, the CDR3 is TGTGCCAGCTCACCAGCGAACAGGGGGCTGGGCTATGGCTACACCTTC. The gene calls are TRBV18 and TRBJ1-2; TRBD1 matches at 9 bases. V dropped 2 bases and J dropped 4; count of bases not matched to a gene: 8. CDR1 and CDR2 (germline): KGHSH, LQKENI. The CDR3 sequence is 16 residues long.

The chain joins TRBV27 to TRBJ1-5; 8 nucleotides agree with TRBD1. CDR1 and CDR2 (germline): MNHEY, SMNVEV (reference sequence). The length of the CDR3 is 13 residues. Losses at the gene ends were 5 bases for V and 7 bases for J; bases not matched to a gene: 4. DNA of the CDR3: TGTGCCAGCAGTCCGACAGGGGAACAGCCCCAGCATTTT. This translates into CASSPTGEQPQHF.

The chain carries TRBV5-1 and TRBJ2-2; D is ambiguous. V was trimmed by 5 bases and J by 1 base, leaving 6 bases between them. The germline CDR1 and CDR2 sequences are SGHRS and YFSETQ. The CDR3 covers 13 residues. The CDR3 coding sequence is TGCGCCAGCAGTGGCAAGAACACCGGGGAGCTGTTTTTT. Translating gives CASSGKNTGELFF.

The V gene is TRBV18, the J gene TRBJ2-5; 11 positions agree with TRBD1. The CDR3 loop spans 17 amino acids. Germline CDR1 reads KGHSH; CDR2 reads LQKENI. With V trimmed by 2 bases and J by 1 base, 6 bases remained unmatched. The CDR3 is CASSPFSGTGGQETQYF. CDR3 DNA sequence: TGTGCCAGCTCACCATTTTCCGGGACAGGGGGCCAAGAGACCCAGTACTTC.